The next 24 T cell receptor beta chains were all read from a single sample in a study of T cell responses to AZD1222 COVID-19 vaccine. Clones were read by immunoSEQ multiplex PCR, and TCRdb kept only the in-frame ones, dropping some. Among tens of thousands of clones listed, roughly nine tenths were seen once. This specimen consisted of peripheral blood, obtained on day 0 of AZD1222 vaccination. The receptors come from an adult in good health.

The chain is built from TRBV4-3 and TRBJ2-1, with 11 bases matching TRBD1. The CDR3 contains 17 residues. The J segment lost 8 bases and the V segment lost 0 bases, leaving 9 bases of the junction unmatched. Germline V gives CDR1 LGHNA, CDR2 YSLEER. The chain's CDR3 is CASSQDLIGQGADEQFF. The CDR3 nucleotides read TGCGCCAGCAGCCAAGATCTGATCGGACAGGGGGCCGATGAGCAGTTCTTC.

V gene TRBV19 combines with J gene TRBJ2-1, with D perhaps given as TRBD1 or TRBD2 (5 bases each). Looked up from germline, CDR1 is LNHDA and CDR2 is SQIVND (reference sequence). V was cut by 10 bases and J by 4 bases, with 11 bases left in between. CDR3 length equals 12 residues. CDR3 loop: CATGTSYNEQFF. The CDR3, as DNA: TGTGCCACCGGGACCAGTTACAATGAGCAGTTCTTC. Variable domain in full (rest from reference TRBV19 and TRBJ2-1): DGGITQSPKYLFRKEGQNVTLSCEQNLNHDAMYWYRQDPGQGLRLIYYSQIVNDFQKGDIAEGYSVSREKKESFPLTVTSAQKNPTAFYLCATGTSYNEQFFGPGTRLTVL.

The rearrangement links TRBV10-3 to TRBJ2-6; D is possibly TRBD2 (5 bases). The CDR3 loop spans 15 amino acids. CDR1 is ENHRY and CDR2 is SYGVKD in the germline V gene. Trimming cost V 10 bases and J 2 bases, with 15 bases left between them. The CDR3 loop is CATGEGSTGANVLTF. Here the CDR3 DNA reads TGTGCCACGGGTGAGGGTAGCACTGGGGCCAACGTCCTGACTTTC.

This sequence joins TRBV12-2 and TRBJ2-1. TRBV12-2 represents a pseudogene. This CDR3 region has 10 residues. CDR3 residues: CASRLNEQFF. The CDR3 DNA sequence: TGTGCAAGTCGCTTGAATGAGCAGTTCTTC.

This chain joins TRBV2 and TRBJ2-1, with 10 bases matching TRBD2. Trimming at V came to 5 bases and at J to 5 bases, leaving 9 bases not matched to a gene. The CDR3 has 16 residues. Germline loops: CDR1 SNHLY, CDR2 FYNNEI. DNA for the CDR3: TGTGCCAGCAGTAAAATTCGGACTAGCGGTAACAATGAGCAGTTCTTC. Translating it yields CASSKIRTSGNNEQFF.

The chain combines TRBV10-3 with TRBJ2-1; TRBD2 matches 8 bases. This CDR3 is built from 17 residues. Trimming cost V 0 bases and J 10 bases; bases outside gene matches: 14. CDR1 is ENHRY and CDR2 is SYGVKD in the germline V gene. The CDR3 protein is CAISESTGGPKREEQFF. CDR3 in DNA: TGTGCCATCAGTGAGTCGACGGGAGGGCCTAAAAGAGAAGAGCAGTTCTTC.

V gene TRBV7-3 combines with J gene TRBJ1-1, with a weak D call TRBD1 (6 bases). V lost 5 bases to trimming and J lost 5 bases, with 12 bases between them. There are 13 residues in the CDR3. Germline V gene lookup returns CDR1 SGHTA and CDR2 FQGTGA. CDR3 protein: CASSARDNTEAFF. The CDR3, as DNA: TGTGCCAGCAGCGCCCGGGACAATACTGAAGCTTTCTTT. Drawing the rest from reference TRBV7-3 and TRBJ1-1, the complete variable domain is GAGVSQTPSNKVTEKGKYVELRCDPISGHTALYWYRQSLGQGPEFLIYFQGTGAADDSGLPNDRFFAVRPEGSVSTLKIQRTERGDSAVYLCASSARDNTEAFFGQGTRLTVV.

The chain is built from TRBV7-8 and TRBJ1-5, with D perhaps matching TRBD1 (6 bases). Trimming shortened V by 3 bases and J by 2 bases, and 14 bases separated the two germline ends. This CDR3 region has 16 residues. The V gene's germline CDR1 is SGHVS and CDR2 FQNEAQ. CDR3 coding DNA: TGTGCCAGCAGCTTTGCAATAGGGGGGCGCAATCAGCCCCAGCATTTT. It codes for CASSFAIGGRNQPQHF.

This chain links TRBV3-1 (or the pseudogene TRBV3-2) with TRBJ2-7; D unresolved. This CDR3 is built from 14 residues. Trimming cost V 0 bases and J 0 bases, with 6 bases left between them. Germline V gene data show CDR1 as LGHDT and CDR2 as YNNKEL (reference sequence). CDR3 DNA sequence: TGTGCCAGCAGCCAAGAGGGATCCTCCTACGAGCAGTACTTC. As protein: CASSQEGSSYEQYF.

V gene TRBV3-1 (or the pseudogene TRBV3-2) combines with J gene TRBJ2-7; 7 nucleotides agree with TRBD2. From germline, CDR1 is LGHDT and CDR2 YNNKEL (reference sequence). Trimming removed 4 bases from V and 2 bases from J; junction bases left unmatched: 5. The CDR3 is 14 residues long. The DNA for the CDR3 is TGTGCCAGCAGCCTGTCAGCGGGGACCTACGAGCAGTACTTC. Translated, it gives CASSLSAGTYEQYF.

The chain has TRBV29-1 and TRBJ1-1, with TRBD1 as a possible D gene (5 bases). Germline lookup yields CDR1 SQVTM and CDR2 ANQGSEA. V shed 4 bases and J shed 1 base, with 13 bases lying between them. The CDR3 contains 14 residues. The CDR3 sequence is CSVGGREANTEAFF. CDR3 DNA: TGCAGCGTTGGGGGACGGGAAGCGAACACTGAAGCTTTCTTT.

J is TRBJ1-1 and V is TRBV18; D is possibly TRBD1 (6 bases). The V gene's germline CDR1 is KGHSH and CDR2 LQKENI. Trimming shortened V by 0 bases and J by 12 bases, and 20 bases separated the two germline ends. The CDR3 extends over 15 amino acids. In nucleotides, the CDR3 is TGTGCCAGCTCACCACCCGCAGGGGTTGGAAAGGGGCCTTTCTTT. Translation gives CASSPPAGVGKGPFF.

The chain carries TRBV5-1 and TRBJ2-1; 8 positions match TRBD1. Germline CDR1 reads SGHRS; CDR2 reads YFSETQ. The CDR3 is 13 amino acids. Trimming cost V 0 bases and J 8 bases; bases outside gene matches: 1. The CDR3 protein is CASSLETGDEQFF. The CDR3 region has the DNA TGCGCCAGCAGCTTGGAGACAGGGGATGAGCAGTTCTTC.

In DNA form, the CDR3 reads TGTGCCAGCAGCCTCCAAGGGGGGTCCCCTGAAGCTTTCTTT. This encodes CASSLQGGSPEAFF. V and J are TRBV5-4 and TRBJ1-1; D perhaps matches TRBD1 (6 bases). Trimming removed 4 bases at V and 6 bases at J, with 16 bases between. The germline V gene has CDR1 SGHNT and CDR2 YYREEE (reference sequence). The CDR3 spans 14 residues.

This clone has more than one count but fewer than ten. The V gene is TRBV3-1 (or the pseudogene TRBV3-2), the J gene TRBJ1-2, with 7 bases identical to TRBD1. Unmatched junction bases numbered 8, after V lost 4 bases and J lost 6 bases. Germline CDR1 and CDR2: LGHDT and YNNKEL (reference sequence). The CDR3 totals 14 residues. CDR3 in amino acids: CASSRGQQWDGYTF. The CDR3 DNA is TGTGCCAGCAGCCGGGGACAGCAGTGGGATGGCTACACCTTC.

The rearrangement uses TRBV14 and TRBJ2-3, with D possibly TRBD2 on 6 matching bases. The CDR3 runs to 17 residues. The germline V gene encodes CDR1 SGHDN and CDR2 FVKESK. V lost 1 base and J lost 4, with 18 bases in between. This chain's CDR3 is CASSQALWSREADTQYF. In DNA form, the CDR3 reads TGTGCCAGCAGCCAAGCTCTCTGGTCCAGGGAGGCAGATACGCAGTATTTT.

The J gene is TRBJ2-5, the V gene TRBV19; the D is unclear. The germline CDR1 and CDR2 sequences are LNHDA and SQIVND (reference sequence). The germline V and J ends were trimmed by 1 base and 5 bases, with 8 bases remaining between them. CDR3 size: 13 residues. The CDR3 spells CASSIATGETQYF. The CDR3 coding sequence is TGTGCCAGTAGTATAGCTACGGGCGAGACCCAGTACTTC.

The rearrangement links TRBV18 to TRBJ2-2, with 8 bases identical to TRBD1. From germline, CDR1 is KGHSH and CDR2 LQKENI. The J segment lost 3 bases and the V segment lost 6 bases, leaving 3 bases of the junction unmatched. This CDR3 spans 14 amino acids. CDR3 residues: CASSTGDYTGELFF. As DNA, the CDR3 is TGTGCCAGCTCGACAGGGGACTACACCGGGGAGCTGTTTTTT.

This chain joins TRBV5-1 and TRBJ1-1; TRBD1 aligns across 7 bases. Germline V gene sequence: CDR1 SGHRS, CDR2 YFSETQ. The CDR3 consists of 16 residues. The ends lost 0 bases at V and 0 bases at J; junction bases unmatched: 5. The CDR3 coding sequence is TGCGCCAGCAGCTTGGATCTCCAGGGGGTGAACACTGAAGCTTTCTTT. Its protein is CASSLDLQGVNTEAFF. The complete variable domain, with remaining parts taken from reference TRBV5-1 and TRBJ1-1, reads KAGVTQTPRYLIKTRGQQVTLSCSPISGHRSVSWYQQTPGQGLQFLFEYFSETQRNKGNFPGRFSGRQFSNSRSEMNVSTLELGDSALYLCASSLDLQGVNTEAFFGQGTRLTVV.

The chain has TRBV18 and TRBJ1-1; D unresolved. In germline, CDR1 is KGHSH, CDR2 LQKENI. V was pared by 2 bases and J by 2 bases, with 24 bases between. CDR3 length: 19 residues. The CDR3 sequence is CASSPFIRYDTAINTEAFF. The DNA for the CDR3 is TGTGCCAGCTCACCATTTATCCGATACGATACAGCTATAAACACTGAAGCTTTCTTT.

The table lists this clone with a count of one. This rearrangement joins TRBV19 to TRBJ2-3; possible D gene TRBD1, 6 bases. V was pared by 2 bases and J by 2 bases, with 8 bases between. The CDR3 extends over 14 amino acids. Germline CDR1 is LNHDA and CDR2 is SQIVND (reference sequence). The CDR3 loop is CASSIQGTTDTQYF. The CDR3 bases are TGTGCCAGTAGTATACAGGGGACCACAGATACGCAGTATTTT. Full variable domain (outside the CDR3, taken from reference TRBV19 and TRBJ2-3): DGGITQSPKYLFRKEGQNVTLSCEQNLNHDAMYWYRQDPGQGLRLIYYSQIVNDFQKGDIAEGYSVSREKKESFPLTVTSAQKNPTAFYLCASSIQGTTDTQYFGPGTRLTVL.

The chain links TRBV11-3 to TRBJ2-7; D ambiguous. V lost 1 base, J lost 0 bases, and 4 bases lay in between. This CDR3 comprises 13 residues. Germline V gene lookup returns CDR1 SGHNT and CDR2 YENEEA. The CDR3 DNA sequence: TGTGCCAGCAGCTTAGGGAGCTCCTACGAGCAGTACTTC. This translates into CASSLGSSYEQYF.

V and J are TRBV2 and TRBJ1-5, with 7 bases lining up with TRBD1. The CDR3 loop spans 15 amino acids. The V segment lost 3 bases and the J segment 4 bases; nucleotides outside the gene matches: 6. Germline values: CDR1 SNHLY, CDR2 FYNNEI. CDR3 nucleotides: TGTGCCAGCAGTGAGGTGGGCAGGGGGAATCAGCCCCAGCATTTT. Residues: CASSEVGRGNQPQHF.

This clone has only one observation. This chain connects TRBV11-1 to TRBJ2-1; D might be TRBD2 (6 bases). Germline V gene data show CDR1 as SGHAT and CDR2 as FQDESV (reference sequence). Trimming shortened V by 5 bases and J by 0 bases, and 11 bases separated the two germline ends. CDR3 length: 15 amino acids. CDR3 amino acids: CASSPERASYNEQFF. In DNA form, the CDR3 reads TGTGCCAGCAGCCCTGAGCGGGCCTCCTACAATGAGCAGTTCTTC.